These T cell receptor beta chains were read from a single sample in a study of patients and donors after allogeneic stem cell transplantation. MiXCR was run by TCRdb on the RT-PCR reads, yielding one entry per CDR3 protein. The sample has thousands of distinct CDR3 sequences; about 24% are singletons. What was sequenced was blood, either unsorted or a sorted T cell fraction (not recorded which). The receptors stem from a human donor who was either an allogeneic HSCT recipient or a stem cell or donor lymphocyte infusion donor (not recorded which). It is not recorded whose cells these are; they may come from a transplant donor. Both conserved end residues are part of each CDR3. Not all rows give a size; the values are once, few, many and, for expanded clones, a class.

>TRBJ2-1|TRBV7-2|.
CASSSGGTGALWQFF
>TRBJ2-2|TRBV10-3|few
CAINPGINTGELFF
>TRBJ2-4|TRBV19|few
CASSARTDLAKNIQYF
>TRBJ1-4|TRBV10-2|few
CASKPGTATEKLFF
>TRBJ2-1|TRBV20-1|large
CSAWELRGSSYNEQFF
>TRBJ2-3|TRBV24-1|once
CATSDQRHGSTDTQYF
>TRBJ2-1|TRBV7-2|few
CASSQTGGEQFF
>TRBJ2-3|TRBV5-1|few
CASSPDRGAGDTQYF
>TRBJ2-7|TRBV5-6|.
CASSLSPGADYEQYF
>TRBJ1-2|TRBV3-1|.
CASSQAQGLGGYTF
>TRBJ1-2|TRBV20-1|few
CSARQVPGYTF
>TRBJ1-2|TRBV30|.
CAWSANYGYTF
>TRBJ1-1|TRBV11-1|once
CASSPDRDNTEAFF
>TRBJ2-3|TRBV7-2|large
CASSLAHGTSDTQYF
>TRBJ1-6|TRBV5-6|few
CASTNGGADLLHF
>TRBJ2-3|TRBV5-1|.
CASSRTGGAEDTQYF
>TRBJ2-5|TRBV29-1|.
CSVEDAKGNLQETQYF
>TRBJ1-5|TRBV11-2|.
CASSLVPRRVNQPQHF
>TRBJ2-7|TRBV10-2|.
CASSESLVNSYEQYF
>TRBJ2-7|TRBV27|.
CASSTAPGTSFYYEQYF
>TRBJ2-7|TRBV11-3|few
CASSLVEEGNEQYF
>TRBJ2-1|TRBV10-3|medium-sized
CAIKASGSPYNEQFF
>TRBJ1-1|TRBV3-1|few
CASSPEGSGEAFF
>TRBJ1-5|TRBV4-3|large
CASSQVGGNQPQHF
>TRBJ1-5|TRBV4-2|.
CASSPDGNQPQHF
>TRBJ2-5|TRBV7-7|few
CASSPGQEGTQYF
>TRBJ1-2|TRBV7-9|medium-sized
CASTRRGLANYGYTF
>TRBJ2-1|TRBV11-2|few
CASSWGTSGTYEQFF
>TRBJ2-3|TRBV5-5|medium-sized
CASSLFGGVSSDTQYF
>TRBJ1-4|TRBV5-1|.
CASSPTDSTATNEKLFF
>TRBJ2-3|TRBV20-1|few
CSATGTADTDTQYF
>TRBJ2-7|TRBV5-4|few
CASSLQLGWEQYF
>TRBJ2-3|TRBV6-1|.
CASSPFRGDRDSFPGAQYF
>TRBJ2-1|TRBV29-1|medium-sized
CSVGTSESYNEQFF
>TRBJ2-1|TRBV24-1|.
CATSDATTSAGDEQFF
>TRBJ1-2|TRBV6-6|.
CASSYLGLDYGYTF
>TRBJ2-1|TRBV7-3|.
CASSPGLAYNEQFF
>TRBJ2-3|TRBV11-2|.
CASSLGRDTQYF
>TRBJ2-7|TRBV2|few
CASSEGRGQEQYF
>TRBJ2-3|TRBV6-5|.
CASRRLAGNTDTQYF
>TRBJ2-3|TRBV11-3|few
CASSLDLDSRTDTQYF
>TRBJ2-1|TRBV27|few
CASSFPEQFF
>TRBJ1-2|TRBV2|.
CASTDENYGYTF
>TRBJ2-7|TRBV15|.
CATSRTLAGGSGSYEQYF
>TRBJ2-1|TRBV19|.
CASSTLAGNEQFF
>TRBJ2-2|TRBV24-1|few
CATSDSGREPGELFF
>TRBJ1-4|TRBV4-1|few
CASSQKSRAITVPLREKLFF
>TRBJ1-5|TRBV12-3/TRBV12-4|.
CASSLGQGMGPQHF
>TRBJ1-2|TRBV2|.
CASSTGPRYGYTF
>TRBJ1-2|TRBV7-6|once
CASSQEQFYGYTF
>TRBJ2-5|TRBV6-2/TRBV6-3|few
CASSGPRETQYF
>TRBJ2-7|TRBV18|medium-sized
CASSAGQSYEQYF
>TRBJ2-5|TRBV12-3/TRBV12-4|few
CASKGTAQETQYF